The TCR beta chain described here comes from a study of T cell changes during pregnancy in multiple sclerosis. CDR3 length equals 16 residues. V lost 1 base and J lost 3; bases outside the gene matches: 5. Germline lookup yields CDR1 MGHRA and CDR2 YSYEKL. TCRdb keeps only in-frame clones here, not all; method: immunoSEQ multiplex PCR. The sample consists of roughly 50,000 clones, around 94% of them appearing once. The sequencing used CD4+ T cells from peripheral blood mononuclear cells, collected in the third trimester of pregnancy. This clonotype originated in a female donor with multiple sclerosis, enrolled in a pregnancy study. This chain connects TRBV4-1 to TRBJ2-2; 7 nucleotides agree with TRBD1. The CDR3 sequence: CASSQGQGVYTGELFF. Here the CDR3 DNA reads TGCGCCAGCAGCCAAGGGCAGGGGGTTTACACCGGGGAGCTGTTTTTT.